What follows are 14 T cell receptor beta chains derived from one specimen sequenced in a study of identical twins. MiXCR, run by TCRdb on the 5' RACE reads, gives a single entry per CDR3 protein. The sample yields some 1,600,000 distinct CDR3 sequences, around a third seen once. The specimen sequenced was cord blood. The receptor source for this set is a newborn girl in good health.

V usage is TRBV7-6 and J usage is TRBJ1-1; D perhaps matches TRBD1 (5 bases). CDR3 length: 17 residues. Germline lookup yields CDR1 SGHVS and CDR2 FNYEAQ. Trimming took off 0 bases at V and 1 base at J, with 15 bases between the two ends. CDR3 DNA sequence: TGTGCCAGCAGCTTAGCAAGGGGCAGGGCAGGGAACACTGAAGCTTTCTTT. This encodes CASSLARGRAGNTEAFF.

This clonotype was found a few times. The CDR3, as DNA: TGCGCCAGCAGCCAACGACTAGTTCAAAACTACAATGAGCAGTTCTTC. Amino acid sequence: CASSQRLVQNYNEQFF. The chain uses TRBV4-1 and TRBJ2-1; D perhaps matches TRBD2 (6 bases). Trimming removed 2 bases from V and 3 bases from J, with 14 bases in between. Germline V gives CDR1 MGHRA, CDR2 YSYEKL. The CDR3 totals 16 residues.

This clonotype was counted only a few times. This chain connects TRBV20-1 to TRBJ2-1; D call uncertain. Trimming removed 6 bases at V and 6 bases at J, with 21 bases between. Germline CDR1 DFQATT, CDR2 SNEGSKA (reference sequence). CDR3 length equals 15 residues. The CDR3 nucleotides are TGCAGTGCGGGGTGGTGGGAACTTCCCGTCAATGAGCAGTTCTTC. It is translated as CSAGWWELPVNEQFF.

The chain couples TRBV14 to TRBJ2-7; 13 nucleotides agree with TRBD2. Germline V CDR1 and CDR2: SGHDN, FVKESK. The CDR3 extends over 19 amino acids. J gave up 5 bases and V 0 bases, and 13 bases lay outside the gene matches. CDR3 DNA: TGTGCCAGCAGCCAAGATCTCGGGACTAGCGGGATGATTGGCCACGAGCAGTACTTC. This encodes CASSQDLGTSGMIGHEQYF.

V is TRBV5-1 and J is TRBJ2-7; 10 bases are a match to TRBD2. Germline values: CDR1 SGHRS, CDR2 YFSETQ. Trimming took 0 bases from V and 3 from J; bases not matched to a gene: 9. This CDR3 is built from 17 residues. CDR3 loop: CASSLEVGAGGLYEQYF. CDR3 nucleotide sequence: TGCGCCAGCAGCTTGGAGGTCGGAGCGGGGGGGCTCTACGAGCAGTACTTC. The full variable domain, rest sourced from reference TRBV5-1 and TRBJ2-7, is KAGVTQTPRYLIKTRGQQVTLSCSPISGHRSVSWYQQTPGQGLQFLFEYFSETQRNKGNFPGRFSGRQFSNSRSEMNVSTLELGDSALYLCASSLEVGAGGLYEQYFGPGTRLTVT.

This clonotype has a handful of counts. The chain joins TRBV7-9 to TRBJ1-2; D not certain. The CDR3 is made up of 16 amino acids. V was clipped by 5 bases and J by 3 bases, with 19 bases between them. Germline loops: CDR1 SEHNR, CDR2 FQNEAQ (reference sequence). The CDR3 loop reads CASSDHKGKGYYGYTF. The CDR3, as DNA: TGTGCCAGCAGCGACCATAAAGGGAAGGGCTACTATGGCTACACCTTC.

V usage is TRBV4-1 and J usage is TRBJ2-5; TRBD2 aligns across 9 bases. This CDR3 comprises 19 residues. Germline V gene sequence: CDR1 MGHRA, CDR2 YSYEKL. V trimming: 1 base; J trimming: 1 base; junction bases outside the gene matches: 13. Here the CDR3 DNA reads TGCGCCAGCAGCCAAGCTTCCGGGACTAGCAGAACGATCCAAGAGACCCAGTACTTC. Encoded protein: CASSQASGTSRTIQETQYF.

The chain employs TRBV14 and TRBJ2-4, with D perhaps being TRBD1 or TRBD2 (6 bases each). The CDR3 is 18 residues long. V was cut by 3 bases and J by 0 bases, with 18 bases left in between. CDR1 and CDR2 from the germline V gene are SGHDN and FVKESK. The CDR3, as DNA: TGTGCCAGCAGCCAGGGGGGCGAAGGGTCACTAGCCAAAAACATTCAGTACTTC. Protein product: CASSQGGEGSLAKNIQYF.

CDR3 loop: CASRAGGKTGELFF. The CDR3 DNA is TGTGCCAGCAGAGCGGGAGGGAAAACCGGGGAGCTGTTTTTT. The gene calls are TRBV28 and TRBJ2-2; 10 nucleotides match TRBD2. The CDR3 consists of 14 residues. CDR1 and CDR2 (germline): MDHEN, SYDVKM. V lost 6 bases to trimming and J lost 5 bases; unmatched junction nucleotides: 3.

The CDR3 bases are TGTGCCAGCAGCCAATCGGGGGGTAATACGTACTTC. Its protein is CASSQSGGNTYF. This chain joins TRBV3-1 and TRBJ2-7, with TRBD2 identical over 7 bases. J gave up 12 bases and V 2 bases, and 7 bases lay outside the gene matches. The length of the CDR3 is 12 residues. Per germline, CDR1 LGHDT and CDR2 YNNKEL (reference sequence).

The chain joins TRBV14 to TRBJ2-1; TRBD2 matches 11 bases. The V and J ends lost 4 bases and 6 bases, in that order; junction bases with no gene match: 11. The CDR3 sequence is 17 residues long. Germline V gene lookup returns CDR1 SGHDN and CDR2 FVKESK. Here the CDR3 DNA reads TGTGCCAGCAGCCGTAGCGGGAGGGCCTTTCTAGGCAATGAGCAGTTCTTC. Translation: CASSRSGRAFLGNEQFF.

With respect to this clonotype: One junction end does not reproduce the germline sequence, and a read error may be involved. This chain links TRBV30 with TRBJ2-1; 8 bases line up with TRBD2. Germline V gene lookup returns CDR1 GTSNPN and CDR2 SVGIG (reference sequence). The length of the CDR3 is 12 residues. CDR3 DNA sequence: TGTGCCGGGAGCGGGGGTAGTGATGAGCAGTTCTTC. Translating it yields CAGSGGSDEQFF.

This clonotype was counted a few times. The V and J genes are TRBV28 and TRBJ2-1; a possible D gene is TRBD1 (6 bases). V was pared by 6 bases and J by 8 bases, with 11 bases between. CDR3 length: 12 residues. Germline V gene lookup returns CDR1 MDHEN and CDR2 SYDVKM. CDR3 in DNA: TGTGCCAGCAGCCAGGGACAACATGAGCAGTTCTTC. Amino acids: CASSQGQHEQFF. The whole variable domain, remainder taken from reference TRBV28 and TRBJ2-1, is DVKVTQSSRYLVKRTGEKVFLECVQDMDHENMFWYRQDPGLGLRLIYFSYDVKMKEKGDIPEGYSVSREKKERFSLILESASTNQTSMYLCASSQGQHEQFFGPGTRLTVL.

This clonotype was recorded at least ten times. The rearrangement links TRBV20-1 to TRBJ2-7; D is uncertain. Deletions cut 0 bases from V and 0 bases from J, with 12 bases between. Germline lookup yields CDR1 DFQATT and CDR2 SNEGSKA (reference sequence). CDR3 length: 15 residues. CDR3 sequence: CSARDPQVSSYEQYF. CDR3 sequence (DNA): TGCAGTGCTAGAGATCCCCAGGTCAGCTCCTACGAGCAGTACTTC.